This is a list of T cell receptor beta chains from one sample in a study of blood T cell repertoires in COVID-19. The data were produced by immunoSEQ multiplex PCR, yet TCRdb's version contains in-frame clones alone and is incomplete. The data show tens of thousands of clones, roughly 87% seen once. The sequenced sample consisted of peripheral blood. All receptors come from a middle-aged man with active COVID-19. Both conserved end residues are trimmed from each CDR3. Fields, in order: V gene, J gene, CDR3 protein.

TRBV14	TRBJ2-2	ASSQDFRRGLSGELF
TRBV6-1	TRBJ2-2	ASSEQVFGELF
TRBV6-2/TRBV6-3	TRBJ2-2	ASSRLNAGELF
TRBV19	TRBJ1-1	ASSFGDRANTEAF
TRBV29-1	TRBJ1-2	SAQTGGAGGYT
TRBV28	TRBJ1-2	AIFRGQGKSYT
TRBV28	TRBJ2-7	ASSLPGTGGFEQY
TRBV6-4	TRBJ2-1	ASSEGSGAYNEQF
TRBV7-8	TRBJ1-2	ASSLALGHLNYGYT
TRBV9	TRBJ2-7	ASSAKQGLNYEQY
TRBV4-3	TRBJ1-1	ASSQGGRTEAF
TRBV9	TRBJ2-4	ASSVVAGSAKNIQY
TRBV6-5	TRBJ1-1	ASRQDTEAF
TRBV27	TRBJ2-3	ASSFLAGTGKN
TRBV5-5	TRBJ2-3	ASSFHDSGRTDTQY
TRBV4-1	TRBJ1-2	ASSYPGRANYGYT
TRBV9	TRBJ1-2	ASSVGGVPNYGYT
TRBV27	TRBJ2-5	ASSFQTSGETQY
TRBV6-2/TRBV6-3	TRBJ1-3	ASSYRAGETSGNTIY
TRBV4-3	TRBJ2-2	ASSQEFGGRNTGELF
TRBV5-1	TRBJ1-1	ASSPLGGANTEAF
TRBV7-8	TRBJ1-5	ASSLGWQGSSNQPQH
TRBV27	TRBJ2-1	ASSLGGHNEQF
TRBV4-1	TRBJ1-1	ASSQEDRRNTEAF
TRBV19	TRBJ2-7	AKPGTGIYEQY
TRBV4-3	TRBJ2-1	ASSQDRTARGEQF
TRBV19	TRBJ1-6	ASTLRPGVNSPLH
TRBV11-2	TRBJ2-3	ASSLAGGFTDTQY
TRBV7-6	TRBJ2-3	ASSLSAGVSTDTQY
TRBV28	TRBJ2-3	ASSTSLAGEHTDTQY
TRBV7-3	TRBJ2-3	ASSFTGVAGGRPSTDTQY
TRBV5-1	TRBJ2-5	ASSLGLAVKETQY